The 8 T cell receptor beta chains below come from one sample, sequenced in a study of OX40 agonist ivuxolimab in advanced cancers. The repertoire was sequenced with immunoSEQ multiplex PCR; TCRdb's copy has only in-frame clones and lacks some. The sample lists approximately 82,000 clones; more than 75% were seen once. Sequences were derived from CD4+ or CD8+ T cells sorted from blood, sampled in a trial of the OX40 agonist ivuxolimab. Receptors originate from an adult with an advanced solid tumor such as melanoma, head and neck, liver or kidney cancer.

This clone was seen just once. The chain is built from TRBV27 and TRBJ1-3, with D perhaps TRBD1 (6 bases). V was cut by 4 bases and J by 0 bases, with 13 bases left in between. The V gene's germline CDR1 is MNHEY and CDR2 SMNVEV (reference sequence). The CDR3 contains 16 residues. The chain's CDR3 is CASSYGGPFSGNTIYF. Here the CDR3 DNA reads TGTGCCAGCAGTTATGGGGGGCCCTTCTCTGGAAACACCATATATTTT.

For the CDR3, the DNA is TGTGCCAGCAGTCGAGCGGGAGAAGAGACCCAGTACTTC. This sequence encodes CASSRAGEETQYF. The chain recombines TRBV5-6 with TRBJ2-5; 8 bases map to TRBD2. Germline assignment: CDR1 SGHDT and CDR2 YYEEEE. This CDR3 spans 13 amino acids. Trimming took 5 bases from V and 3 from J; bases not matched to a gene: 3.

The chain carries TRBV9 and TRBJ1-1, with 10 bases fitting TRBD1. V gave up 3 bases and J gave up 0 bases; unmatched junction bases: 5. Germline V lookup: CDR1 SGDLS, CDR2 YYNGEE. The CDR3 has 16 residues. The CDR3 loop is CASSAPGTGVNTEAFF. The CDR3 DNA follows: TGTGCCAGCAGCGCCCCCGGGACAGGGGTGAACACTGAAGCTTTCTTT.

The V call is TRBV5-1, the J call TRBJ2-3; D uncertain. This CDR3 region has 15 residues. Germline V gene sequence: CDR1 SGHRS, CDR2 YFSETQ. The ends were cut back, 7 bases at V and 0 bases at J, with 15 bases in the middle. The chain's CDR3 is CASLASDRSTDTQYF. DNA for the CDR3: TGCGCCAGCTTGGCGTCAGACCGGAGCACAGATACGCAGTATTTT.

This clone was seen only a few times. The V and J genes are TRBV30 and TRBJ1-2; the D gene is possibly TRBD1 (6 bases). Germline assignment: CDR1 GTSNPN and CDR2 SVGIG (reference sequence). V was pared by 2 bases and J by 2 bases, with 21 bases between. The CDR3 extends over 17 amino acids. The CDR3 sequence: CAWSLSTTGTQNYGYTF. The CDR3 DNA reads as TGTGCCTGGAGTCTTTCAACTACAGGGACGCAAAACTATGGCTACACCTTC.

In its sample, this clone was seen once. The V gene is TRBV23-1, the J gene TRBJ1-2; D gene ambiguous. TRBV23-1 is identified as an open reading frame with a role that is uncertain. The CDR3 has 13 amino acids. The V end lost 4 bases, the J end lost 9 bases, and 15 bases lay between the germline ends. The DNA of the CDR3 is TGCGCCAGCAGTCTGAAGGATTCGGCGCGCTACACCTTC. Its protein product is CASSLKDSARYTF.

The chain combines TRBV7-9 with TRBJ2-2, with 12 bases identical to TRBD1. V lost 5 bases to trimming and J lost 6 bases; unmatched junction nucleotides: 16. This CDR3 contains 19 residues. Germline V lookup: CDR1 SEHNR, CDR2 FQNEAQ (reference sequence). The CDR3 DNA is TGTGCCAGCAGCCCCAGGGGGGACAGGGGGCTCCGAGGTCCCGGGGAGCTGTTTTTT. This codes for CASSPRGDRGLRGPGELFF. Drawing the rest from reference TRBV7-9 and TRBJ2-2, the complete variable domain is DTGVSQNPRHKITKRGQNVTFRCDPISEHNRLYWYRQTLGQGPEFLTYFQNEAQLEKSRLLSDRFSAERPKGSFSTLEIQRTEQGDSAMYLCASSPRGDRGLRGPGELFFGEGSRLTVL.

The CDR3 reads CASSELLAGGPDTGELFF. Here the CDR3 DNA reads TGTGCCAGCAGTGAACTACTAGCGGGAGGCCCTGACACCGGGGAGCTGTTTTTT. The gene calls are TRBV6-1 and TRBJ2-2; 12 bases match TRBD2. Germline values: CDR1 MNHNS, CDR2 SASEGT. The V segment lost 2 bases and the J segment 3 bases; nucleotides outside the gene matches: 7. The CDR3 has 18 amino acids.